A selection of T cell receptor beta chains follows, all from one sample in a study of blood T cell repertoires in COVID-19. The assay was immunoSEQ multiplex PCR, and TCRdb's table has in-frame clones only and misses some. Found here are 350,000 or so clones, roughly 90% of them singletons; the top ten hold just under 4%. Sequencing was performed on peripheral blood. These receptor sequences come from a woman aged 55-69 years with COVID-19, enrolled during active disease. Both conserved end residues are part of each CDR3. A D gene is named only where the DNA matches it firmly. Not all rows give a size; the values are once, few, many and, for expanded clones, a class.

d_call: TRBD2; j_call: TRBJ2-1; clone_size: .; v_call: TRBV15; cdr3_aa: CATSRLAGPEYEQFF; cdr3_nt: TGTGCCACCAGCAGACTAGCGGGGCCAGAATATGAGCAGTTCTTC
d_call: .; j_call: TRBJ1-6; clone_size: few; v_call: TRBV9; cdr3_aa: CASSGRDFEGSPLHF; cdr3_nt: TGTGCCAGCAGCGGACGAGATTTCGAGGGTTCACCCCTCCACTTT
d_call: .; j_call: TRBJ1-5; clone_size: .; v_call: TRBV28; cdr3_aa: CASWRNSNQPQHF; cdr3_nt: TGTGCCAGCTGGCGGAATAGCAATCAGCCCCAGCATTTT
d_call: .; j_call: TRBJ1-2; clone_size: .; v_call: TRBV7-9; cdr3_aa: CASSLAAEEFYGYTF; cdr3_nt: TGTGCCAGCAGCTTAGCGGCTGAAGAATTCTATGGCTACACCTTC
d_call: .; j_call: TRBJ1-3; clone_size: .; v_call: TRBV7-9; cdr3_aa: CASSLRAAEVSGNTIYF; cdr3_nt: TGTGCCAGCAGCTTAAGAGCTGCGGAGGTCTCTGGAAACACCATATATTTT
d_call: .; j_call: TRBJ1-1; clone_size: .; v_call: TRBV4-1; cdr3_aa: CASSHHFMGGEGSNTEAFF; cdr3_nt: TGCGCCAGCAGCCACCACTTCATGGGAGGCGAGGGGTCGAACACTGAAGCTTTCTTT
d_call: .; j_call: TRBJ2-5; clone_size: .; v_call: TRBV10-3; cdr3_aa: CAAGRPGEETQYF; cdr3_nt: TGTGCCGCAGGACGTCCGGGGGAGGAGACCCAGTACTTC
d_call: TRBD1; j_call: TRBJ1-5; clone_size: .; v_call: TRBV2; cdr3_aa: CASTPLQGARNNQPQHF; cdr3_nt: TGTGCCAGCACCCCCCTTCAGGGGGCGCGAAATAATCAGCCCCAGCATTTT
d_call: TRBD1; j_call: TRBJ1-2; clone_size: .; v_call: TRBV7-8; cdr3_aa: CASSLVQGRLDLSRYTF; cdr3_nt: TGTGCCAGCAGCTTAGTACAGGGGCGACTCGACCTCTCGCGCTACACCTTC
d_call: TRBD1; j_call: TRBJ2-7; clone_size: .; v_call: TRBV28; cdr3_aa: CAGSSSGTVFQRQYF; cdr3_nt: TGTGCCGGGTCCAGTTCCGGGACAGTTTTTCAGCGACAGTACTTC
d_call: .; j_call: TRBJ2-7; clone_size: .; v_call: TRBV6-5; cdr3_aa: CASGAPDWYEQYF; cdr3_nt: TGTGCCAGCGGAGCCCCTGACTGGTACGAGCAGTACTTC
d_call: TRBD1; j_call: TRBJ2-1; clone_size: .; v_call: TRBV19; cdr3_aa: CASGDRENPLF; cdr3_nt: TGTGCCAGCGGGGACAGGGAGAACCCGCTCTTC
d_call: .; j_call: TRBJ2-3; clone_size: .; v_call: TRBV7-9; cdr3_aa: CASSFGPATKF; cdr3_nt: TGTGCCAGCAGCTTTGGTCCGGCGACAAAATTC
d_call: .; j_call: TRBJ2-1; clone_size: .; v_call: TRBV11-3; cdr3_aa: CASSPGEVNNEQFF; cdr3_nt: TGTGCCAGCAGCCCCGGCGAGGTCAACAATGAGCAGTTCTTC
d_call: .; j_call: TRBJ1-2; clone_size: .; v_call: TRBV6-5; cdr3_aa: CASFGINGYTF; cdr3_nt: TGTGCCAGTTTCGGGATCAATGGCTACACCTTC
d_call: TRBD2; j_call: TRBJ2-5; clone_size: .; v_call: TRBV30; cdr3_aa: CAWSDGTSGVRYQETQYF; cdr3_nt: TGTGCCTGGAGTGATGGGACTAGCGGGGTCCGGTACCAAGAGACCCAGTACTTC
d_call: .; j_call: TRBJ2-7; clone_size: .; v_call: TRBV11-2; cdr3_aa: CASSQHIGQRASYEQYF; cdr3_nt: TGTGCCAGCAGCCAACATATTGGACAGAGAGCCTCCTACGAGCAGTACTTC
d_call: .; j_call: TRBJ1-2; clone_size: .; v_call: TRBV7-9; cdr3_aa: CASSRTGKVDGYTF; cdr3_nt: TGTGCCAGCAGCCGAACAGGGAAAGTAGATGGCTACACCTTC
d_call: .; j_call: TRBJ1-2; clone_size: .; v_call: TRBV29-1; cdr3_aa: CSTLTGFNYGYTF; cdr3_nt: TGCAGCACCCTCACAGGGTTTAACTATGGCTACACCTTC
d_call: .; j_call: TRBJ2-2; clone_size: .; v_call: TRBV9; cdr3_aa: CASSVAYTGELFF; cdr3_nt: TGTGCCAGCAGCGTAGCCTACACCGGGGAGCTGTTTTTT
d_call: .; j_call: TRBJ1-6; clone_size: once; v_call: TRBV18; cdr3_aa: CASSPSMSSYNSPLHF; cdr3_nt: TGTGCCAGCTCACCAAGCATGAGCTCCTATAATTCACCCCTCCACTTT
d_call: .; j_call: TRBJ1-1; clone_size: .; v_call: TRBV7-9; cdr3_aa: CASSAQGYTEAFF; cdr3_nt: TGTGCCAGCAGCGCACAGGGTTACACTGAAGCTTTCTTT
d_call: .; j_call: TRBJ2-2; clone_size: .; v_call: TRBV5-6; cdr3_aa: CASSLLVAGANTGELFF; cdr3_nt: TGTGCCAGCAGCTTGCTCGTTGCGGGGGCTAACACCGGGGAGCTGTTTTTT
d_call: TRBD1; j_call: TRBJ1-1; clone_size: once; v_call: TRBV29-1; cdr3_aa: CSVEWGQGSTEAFF; cdr3_nt: TGCAGCGTTGAATGGGGACAGGGGTCCACTGAAGCTTTCTTT
d_call: .; j_call: TRBJ2-1; clone_size: .; v_call: TRBV19; cdr3_aa: CASSFRQIHNEQFF; cdr3_nt: TGTGCCAGTAGTTTCAGACAGATACACAATGAGCAGTTCTTC
d_call: .; j_call: TRBJ2-3; clone_size: .; v_call: TRBV5-1; cdr3_aa: CASSLGSGQVDTQYF; cdr3_nt: TGCGCCAGCAGCTTGGGGAGCGGGCAGGTAGATACGCAGTATTTT
d_call: .; j_call: TRBJ2-2; clone_size: .; v_call: TRBV5-1; cdr3_aa: CASSLTGRDTGELFF; cdr3_nt: TGCGCCAGCAGCTTGACAGGGCGGGACACCGGGGAGCTGTTTTTT
d_call: .; j_call: TRBJ2-1; clone_size: once; v_call: TRBV5-1; cdr3_aa: CASSLMGPNEQFF; cdr3_nt: TGCGCCAGCAGCTTGATGGGGCCGAATGAGCAGTTCTTC